This is a list of T cell receptor beta chains from one sample in a study of blood T cell repertoires in COVID-19. Produced via immunoSEQ multiplex PCR; TCRdb's table is partial and in-frame only. The table includes 320,000 or so clones, around 90% detected once. The sequenced sample was PBMCs or T cells enriched from blood (not recorded which). These receptor sequences come from a man aged 55 to 70 who had recovered from COVID-19. Each CDR3 is given with its conserved first and last residue. Each record gives: D gene, clone size, V gene, J gene, CDR3 DNA, CDR3 protein. D genes are given only for firm matches. Rows may omit the clone size; those that give it use once, few, many or a size class.

>-|-|TRBV11-2|TRBJ2-5
TGTGCCAGCAGCTTAGATTTTTTCACAGGGAGAGAGACCCAGTACTTC
CASSLDFFTGRETQYF
>TRBD1|-|TRBV5-1|TRBJ2-7
TGCGCCAGCAGAAGAGGACAGGGATCCTACGAGCAGTACTTC
CASRRGQGSYEQYF
>TRBD1|-|TRBV6-2/TRBV6-3|TRBJ1-1
TGTGCCAGCAGTTACTCGGCAGGGGGAGGAGATACTGAAGCTTTCTTT
CASSYSAGGGDTEAFF
>TRBD1|few|TRBV29-1|TRBJ1-2
TGCAGCGTTGGAGGTCGGACAGGTTCTAACTATGGCTACACCTTC
CSVGGRTGSNYGYTF
>TRBD2|-|TRBV5-5|TRBJ2-7
TGTGCCAGCAGCTCGGACAGGACTAGCGGGCACTACGAGCAGTACTTC
CASSSDRTSGHYEQYF
>TRBD1|-|TRBV10-3|TRBJ1-1
TGTGCCATCAGTGACCCCGGACAGGTGCGCACTGAAGCTTTCTTT
CAISDPGQVRTEAFF
>-|-|TRBV5-1|TRBJ2-7
TGCGCCAGCAGCCCCGAACTGCTAGCGCAGAGCTACGAGCAGTACTTC
CASSPELLAQSYEQYF
>-|-|TRBV28|TRBJ1-1
TGTGCCAGCAGTTTACGTCCAGCGAGGGCTGAAGCTTTCTTT
CASSLRPARAEAFF
>TRBD2|-|TRBV28|TRBJ2-7
TGTGCCAGCACCTCTAATGGACTAGCGGGGCTCTACGAGCAGTACTTC
CASTSNGLAGLYEQYF
>TRBD2|-|TRBV27|TRBJ2-7
TGTGCCAGCAGTTTAGTTGCGGGAGCGGGCGAGCAGTACTTC
CASSLVAGAGEQYF
>-|-|TRBV5-1|TRBJ1-4
TGCGCCAGCAGCTTCGGACAGATTAATGAAAAACTGTTTTTT
CASSFGQINEKLFF